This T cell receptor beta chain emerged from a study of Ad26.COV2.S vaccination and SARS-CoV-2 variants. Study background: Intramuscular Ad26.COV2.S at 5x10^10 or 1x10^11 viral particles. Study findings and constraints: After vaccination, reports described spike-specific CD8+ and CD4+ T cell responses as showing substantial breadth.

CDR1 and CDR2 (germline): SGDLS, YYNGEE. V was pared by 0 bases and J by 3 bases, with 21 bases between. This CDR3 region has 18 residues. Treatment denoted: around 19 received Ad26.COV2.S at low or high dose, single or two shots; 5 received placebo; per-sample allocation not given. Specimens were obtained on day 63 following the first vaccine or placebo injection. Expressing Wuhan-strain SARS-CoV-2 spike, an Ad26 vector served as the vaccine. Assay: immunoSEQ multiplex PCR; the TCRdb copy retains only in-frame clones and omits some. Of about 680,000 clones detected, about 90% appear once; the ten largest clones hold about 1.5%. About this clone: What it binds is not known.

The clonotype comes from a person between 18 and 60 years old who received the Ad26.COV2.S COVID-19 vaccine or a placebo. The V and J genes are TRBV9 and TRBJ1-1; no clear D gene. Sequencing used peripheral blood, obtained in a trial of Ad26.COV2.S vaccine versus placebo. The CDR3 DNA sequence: TGTGCCAGCAGCGTAGGGGCAGGCCCCCTTGGAGAGGACACTGAAGCTTTCTTT. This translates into CASSVGAGPLGEDTEAFF.